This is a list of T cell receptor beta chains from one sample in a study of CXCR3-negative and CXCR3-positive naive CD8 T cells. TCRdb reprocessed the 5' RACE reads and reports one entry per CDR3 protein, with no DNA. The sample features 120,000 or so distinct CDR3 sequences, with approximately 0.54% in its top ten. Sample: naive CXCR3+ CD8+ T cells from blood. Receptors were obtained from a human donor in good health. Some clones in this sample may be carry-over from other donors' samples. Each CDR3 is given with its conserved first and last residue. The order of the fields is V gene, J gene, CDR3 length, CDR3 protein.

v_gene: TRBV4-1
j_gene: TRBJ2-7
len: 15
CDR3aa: CASSHLRDGAYEQYF

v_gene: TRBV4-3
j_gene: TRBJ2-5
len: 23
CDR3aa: CASSQDQWSVVAGGLAEQETQYF

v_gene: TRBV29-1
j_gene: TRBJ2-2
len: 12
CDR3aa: CSVWGLRGELFF

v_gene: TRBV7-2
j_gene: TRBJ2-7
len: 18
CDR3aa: CASSPSSLGTFGSYEQYF

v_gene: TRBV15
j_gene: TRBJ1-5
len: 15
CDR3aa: CATSREWAVNQPQHF

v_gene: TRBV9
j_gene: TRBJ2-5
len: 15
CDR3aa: CASSVGQGGQETQYF

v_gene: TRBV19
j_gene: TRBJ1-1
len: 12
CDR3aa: CASSRGVTEAFF

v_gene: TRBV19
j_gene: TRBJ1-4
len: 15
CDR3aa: CASSVRPNPNEKLFF

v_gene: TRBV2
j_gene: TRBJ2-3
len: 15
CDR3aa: CASSRGQGAWDTQYF

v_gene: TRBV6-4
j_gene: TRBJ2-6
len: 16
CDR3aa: CASSDELEAGANVLTF

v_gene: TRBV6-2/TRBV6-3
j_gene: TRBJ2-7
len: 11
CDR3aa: CASSYSPDLYF

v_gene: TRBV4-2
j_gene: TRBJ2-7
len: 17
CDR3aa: CASSQEEGTGGSYEQYF

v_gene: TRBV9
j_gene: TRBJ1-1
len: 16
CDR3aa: CASSVASGHLNTEAFF

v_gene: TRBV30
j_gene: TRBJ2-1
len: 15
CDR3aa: CAWSYFTTSYNEQFF

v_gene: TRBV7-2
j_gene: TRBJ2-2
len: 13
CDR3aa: CASSLPGAGELFF

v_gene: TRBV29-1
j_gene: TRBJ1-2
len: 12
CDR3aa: CSVEGLEDGYTF

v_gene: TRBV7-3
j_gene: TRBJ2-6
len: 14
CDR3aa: CASSLGSGANVLTF

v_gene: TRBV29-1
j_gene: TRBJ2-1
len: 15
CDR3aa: CSVVGEDRGYNEQFF

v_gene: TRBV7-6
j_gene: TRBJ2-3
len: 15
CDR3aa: CASSLSAGPTDTQYF

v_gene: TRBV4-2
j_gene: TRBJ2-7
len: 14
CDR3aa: CASSPVGGSYEQYF

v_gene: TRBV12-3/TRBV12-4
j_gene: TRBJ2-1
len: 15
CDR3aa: CASSWTRTSYNEQFF

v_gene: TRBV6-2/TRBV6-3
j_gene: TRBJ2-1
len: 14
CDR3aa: CASSPPTAYNEQFF

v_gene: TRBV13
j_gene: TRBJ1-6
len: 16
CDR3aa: CASSLRGSSYNSPLHF

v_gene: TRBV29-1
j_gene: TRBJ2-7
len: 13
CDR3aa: CSAVGQPSYEQYF

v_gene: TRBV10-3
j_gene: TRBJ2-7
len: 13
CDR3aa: CAIRPGESYEQYF

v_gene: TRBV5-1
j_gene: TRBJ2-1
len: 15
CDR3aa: CASSLSGGLYNEQFF

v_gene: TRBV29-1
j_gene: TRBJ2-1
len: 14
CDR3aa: CSTVTGIGYNEQFF

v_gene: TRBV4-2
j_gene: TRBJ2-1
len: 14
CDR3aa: CASSQDGEYNEQFF

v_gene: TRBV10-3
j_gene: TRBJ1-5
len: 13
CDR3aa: CAISEGSNQPQHF

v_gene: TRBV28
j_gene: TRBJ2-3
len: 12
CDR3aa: CASSPSWDTQYF

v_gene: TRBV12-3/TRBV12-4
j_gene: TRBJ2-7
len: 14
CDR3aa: CASRQRGTSYEQYF

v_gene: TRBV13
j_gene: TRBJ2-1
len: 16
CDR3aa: CASSFGAGGAYNEQFF